The T cell receptor beta chain described here comes from a study of T-cell reconstitution after alpha-beta-depleted transplantation in children. Unique molecular identifiers featured in how the TCRbeta library was prepared. MiXCR, run by TCRdb on the PCR reads, gives a single entry per CDR3 protein. The table has about 610,000 distinct CDR3 sequences, roughly 10% seen once. CDR3 length equals 15 residues. Trimming removed 2 bases at V and 4 bases at J, with 13 bases between. Germline CDR1 is MDHEN and CDR2 is SYDVKM. This clonotype was seen repeatedly, ten times or more. The sequence was obtained from a human donor who donated a stem cell graft to a child with acute myeloid leukemia. The sample here was PBMCs from the stem cell graft donor, taken from the stem cell graft. V and J are TRBV28 and TRBJ2-3, with D possibly TRBD1 on 6 matching bases. CDR3 nucleotides: TGTGCCAGCAGTTTACCCCTACAGGGTGCAGATACGCAGTATTTT. The encoded protein is CASSLPLQGADTQYF.